The present T cell receptor beta chain was sequenced within a study of blood T cell repertoires in COVID-19. This CDR3 spans 15 amino acids. V shed 8 bases and J 0 bases; nucleotides not matched to a gene: 9. Looked up from germline, CDR1 is SEHNR and CDR2 is FQNEAQ (reference sequence). Sequencing used immunoSEQ multiplex PCR; TCRdb keeps in-frame clones, though not all of them. Of 89,000 or so clones in the sample, more than 70% were seen once. Sequenced: peripheral blood. This chain uses TRBV7-9 with TRBJ2-7; 8 bases align to TRBD2. This TCR derives from a man aged 45 to 65 with COVID-19, enrolled during active disease. This CDR3 is CASGIIAGTSYEQYF. For the CDR3, the DNA is TGTGCCAGCGGAATAATAGCGGGAACCTCCTACGAGCAGTACTTC.